These T cell receptor beta chains were read from a single sample in a study of PD-1 blockade in classical Hodgkin lymphoma. Assay: immunoSEQ multiplex PCR; the TCRdb copy retains only in-frame clones and omits some. The sample includes 96,000 or so clones, about 93% seen only once; the top ten take approximately 2%. The material sequenced was peripheral blood mononuclear cells (PBMCs), taken before the fourth cycle of nivolumab. The receptors stem from a human donor with classical Hodgkin lymphoma. CDR3s include the opening cysteine and the closing phenylalanine or tryptophan. The D gene is left open where the match is weak. Rows give clone size only sometimes, using once, few, many, or a class for an expanded clone.

j_gene: TRBJ1-3; abundance: -; d_gene: -; v_gene: TRBV21-1; CDR3aa: CASILKGTASGNTIYF; CDR3nt: TGTGCCAGCATCTTAAAAGGGACAGCCTCTGGAAACACCATATATTTT
j_gene: TRBJ2-1; abundance: -; d_gene: -; v_gene: TRBV12-2; CDR3aa: CASRLAGRSSGRALQLPNEQFF; CDR3nt: TGTGCAAGTCGCTTAGCGGGGCGTTCTAGCGGGAGGGCCCTCCAGCTACCAAATGAGCAGTTCTTC
j_gene: TRBJ2-5; abundance: -; d_gene: TRBD1; v_gene: TRBV28; CDR3aa: CASAGQGGGETQYF; CDR3nt: TGTGCCAGCGCCGGACAGGGAGGAGGGGAGACCCAGTACTTC
j_gene: TRBJ1-3; abundance: -; d_gene: -; v_gene: TRBV6-5; CDR3aa: CASLRNTIYF; CDR3nt: TGTGCCAGCCTTCGAAACACCATATATTTT
j_gene: TRBJ2-7; abundance: -; d_gene: -; v_gene: TRBV29-1; CDR3aa: CSVQEGTYEQYF; CDR3nt: TGCAGCGTTCAGGAGGGAACCTACGAGCAGTACTTC
j_gene: TRBJ1-1; abundance: -; d_gene: TRBD1; v_gene: TRBV10-3; CDR3aa: CAIRDRLLDMSEAFF; CDR3nt: TGTGCCATCAGGGACAGGCTACTAGATATGTCTGAAGCTTTCTTT
j_gene: TRBJ2-2; abundance: -; d_gene: -; v_gene: TRBV7-9; CDR3aa: CASSFFSAPGELFF; CDR3nt: TGTGCCAGCAGCTTTTTCTCTGCCCCCGGGGAGCTGTTTTTT
j_gene: TRBJ1-2; abundance: -; d_gene: TRBD1; v_gene: TRBV27; CDR3aa: CASTPDRGGYGYTF; CDR3nt: TGTGCCAGCACCCCGGACAGGGGGGGCTATGGCTACACCTTC
j_gene: TRBJ2-7; abundance: -; d_gene: -; v_gene: TRBV27; CDR3aa: CASSWGHEQYF; CDR3nt: TGTGCCAGCAGTTGGGGCCACGAGCAGTACTTC
j_gene: TRBJ1-5; abundance: -; d_gene: -; v_gene: TRBV2; CDR3aa: CASSEGRNNQPQHF; CDR3nt: TGTGCCAGCAGTGAAGGCAGGAACAATCAGCCCCAGCATTTT
j_gene: TRBJ2-3; abundance: -; d_gene: TRBD2; v_gene: TRBV6-5; CDR3aa: CASSRGAGVTDTQYF; CDR3nt: TGTGCCAGCAGCCGTGGGGCGGGAGTCACAGATACGCAGTATTTT
j_gene: TRBJ2-5; abundance: -; d_gene: TRBD2; v_gene: TRBV19; CDR3aa: CASSIGGTSGRVSATQYF; CDR3nt: TGTGCCAGTAGTATAGGAGGGACTAGCGGGAGGGTTTCCGCGACCCAGTACTTC
j_gene: TRBJ2-7; abundance: -; d_gene: TRBD1; v_gene: TRBV4-2; CDR3aa: CASSQAVTGQVLSYEQYF; CDR3nt: TGTGCCAGCAGCCAAGCTGTCACTGGACAGGTCCTTTCCTACGAGCAGTACTTC
j_gene: TRBJ1-4; abundance: -; d_gene: -; v_gene: TRBV9; CDR3aa: CASSASLSLGDPNEKLFF; CDR3nt: TGTGCCAGCAGCGCGAGCCTGTCACTTGGGGATCCTAATGAAAAACTGTTTTTT
j_gene: TRBJ2-7; abundance: -; d_gene: -; v_gene: TRBV13; CDR3aa: CASSPLARPYEQYF; CDR3nt: TGTGCCAGCAGTCCCCTAGCGAGACCCTACGAGCAGTACTTC
j_gene: TRBJ1-1; abundance: -; d_gene: -; v_gene: TRBV7-9; CDR3aa: CASSLLGERAFF; CDR3nt: TGTGCCAGCAGCTTACTCGGGGAAAGAGCTTTCTTT
j_gene: TRBJ2-6; abundance: once; d_gene: TRBD2; v_gene: TRBV30; CDR3aa: CAWSGTSGSWAGANVLTF; CDR3nt: TGTGCCTGGAGTGGGACTAGCGGGAGTTGGGCTGGGGCCAACGTCCTGACTTTC
j_gene: TRBJ2-7; abundance: -; d_gene: -; v_gene: TRBV4-1; CDR3aa: CASTPGPLSPEQYF; CDR3nt: TGCGCCAGTACCCCCGGGCCCCTTTCCCCCGAGCAGTACTTC
j_gene: TRBJ2-7; abundance: -; d_gene: -; v_gene: TRBV7-9; CDR3aa: CASSSRAELTYEQYF; CDR3nt: TGTGCCAGCAGCTCAAGAGCGGAATTGACCTACGAGCAGTACTTC
j_gene: TRBJ1-4; abundance: -; d_gene: TRBD1; v_gene: TRBV25-1; CDR3aa: CASSESRGPITNEKLFF; CDR3nt: TGTGCCAGCAGTGAATCAAGGGGGCCCATAACTAATGAAAAACTGTTTTTT
j_gene: TRBJ1-3; abundance: -; d_gene: -; v_gene: TRBV30; CDR3aa: CAWSLEGGSGNTIYF; CDR3nt: TGTGCCTGGAGTCTGGAGGGGGGCTCTGGAAACACCATATATTTT
j_gene: TRBJ2-7; abundance: -; d_gene: TRBD2; v_gene: TRBV7-6; CDR3aa: CASSPGLAVYEQYF; CDR3nt: TGTGCCAGCAGCCCGGGACTAGCTGTGTACGAGCAGTACTTC
j_gene: TRBJ2-5; abundance: -; d_gene: TRBD1; v_gene: TRBV28; CDR3aa: CASSRRDRGSQETQYF; CDR3nt: TGTGCCAGCAGTCGCCGGGACAGGGGCAGCCAAGAGACCCAGTACTTC
j_gene: TRBJ2-6; abundance: -; d_gene: -; v_gene: TRBV5-1; CDR3aa: CASSLEGSGANVLTF; CDR3nt: TGCGCCAGCAGCTTGGAGGGGTCTGGGGCCAACGTCCTGACTTTC
j_gene: TRBJ1-4; abundance: -; d_gene: -; v_gene: TRBV5-1; CDR3aa: CASRTSSTNEKLFF; CDR3nt: TGCGCCAGCAGGACATCCTCAACTAATGAAAAACTGTTTTTT
j_gene: TRBJ2-7; abundance: -; d_gene: -; v_gene: TRBV28; CDR3aa: CASSFVAISSYEQYF; CDR3nt: TGTGCCAGCAGTTTTGTAGCGATTAGCTCCTACGAGCAGTACTTC
j_gene: TRBJ2-1; abundance: -; d_gene: -; v_gene: TRBV10-3; CDR3aa: CASEGASGGGSSYNEQFF; CDR3nt: TGTGCCAGTGAAGGGGCTAGCGGAGGGGGGAGCTCCTACAATGAGCAGTTCTTC
j_gene: TRBJ1-2; abundance: -; d_gene: TRBD1; v_gene: TRBV27; CDR3aa: CASKTGGERYGYTF; CDR3nt: TGTGCCAGCAAGACAGGGGGGGAGAGGTATGGCTACACCTTC
j_gene: TRBJ2-7; abundance: -; d_gene: -; v_gene: TRBV27; CDR3aa: CASSPSGGEEIYEQYF; CDR3nt: TGTGCCAGCAGCCCTTCCGGAGGGGAGGAAATCTACGAGCAGTACTTC
j_gene: TRBJ2-3; abundance: -; d_gene: -; v_gene: TRBV5-1; CDR3aa: CASRREVTDTQYF; CDR3nt: TGCGCCAGCCGAAGGGAAGTCACAGATACGCAGTATTTT
j_gene: TRBJ2-7; abundance: -; d_gene: -; v_gene: TRBV28; CDR3aa: CASSFRGGYSYEQYF; CDR3nt: TGTGCCAGCAGTTTTAGGGGCGGCTACTCCTACGAGCAGTACTTC
j_gene: TRBJ1-2; abundance: -; d_gene: -; v_gene: TRBV11-2; CDR3aa: CASSLRSGTSYGYTF; CDR3nt: TGTGCCAGCAGCTTAAGGTCTGGGACTTCCTATGGCTACACCTTC
j_gene: TRBJ2-4; abundance: once; d_gene: -; v_gene: TRBV5-6; CDR3aa: CASSLSRGGWNIQYF; CDR3nt: TGTGCCAGCAGCTTGAGTCGAGGGGGTTGGAACATTCAGTACTTC
j_gene: TRBJ1-6; abundance: -; d_gene: TRBD1; v_gene: TRBV30; CDR3aa: CAWSVQGVRKPLHF; CDR3nt: TGTGCCTGGAGTGTACAGGGGGTAAGAAAACCCCTCCACTTT
j_gene: TRBJ2-3; abundance: -; d_gene: -; v_gene: TRBV5-1; CDR3aa: CASSLGGLAPDTQYF; CDR3nt: TGCGCCAGCAGCTTGGGAGGACTGGCACCAGATACGCAGTATTTT
j_gene: TRBJ1-2; abundance: -; d_gene: TRBD1; v_gene: TRBV13; CDR3aa: CASSPGTGKVYGYTF; CDR3nt: TGTGCCAGCAGCCCAGGGACAGGGAAGGTCTATGGCTACACCTTC
j_gene: TRBJ2-3; abundance: -; d_gene: TRBD2; v_gene: TRBV5-4; CDR3aa: CASSSLTSGASWDTQYF; CDR3nt: TGTGCCAGCAGTTCATTGACTAGCGGAGCCTCTTGGGATACGCAGTATTTT
j_gene: TRBJ1-2; abundance: -; d_gene: TRBD1; v_gene: TRBV27; CDR3aa: CASSLSTGASYGYTF; CDR3nt: TGTGCCAGCAGTTTATCGACAGGGGCGAGCTATGGCTACACCTTC